The rows below give T cell receptor beta chains drawn from one sample of a study of blood T cell repertoires in COVID-19. Profiling relied on immunoSEQ multiplex PCR, and the TCRdb table lists in-frame clones only, not all of them. The sample yields fewer than 35,000 clones, about 90% seen once. Sequencing used peripheral blood. Receptor source: a human donor in a cohort sampled during active COVID-19. Both conserved end residues are part of each CDR3. Fields, in order: clone size, V gene, J gene, D gene, CDR3 DNA, CDR3 protein. A D gene is named only where the DNA matches it firmly. Clone size is stated in some rows and not others, as once, few, many or a class when expanded.

.	TRBV5-1	TRBJ1-1	.	TGCGCCAGCAGCTCCGTCAGTGCCACTGAAGCTTTCTTT	CASSSVSATEAFF
once	TRBV6-5	TRBJ2-2	.	TGTGCCAGCAGCCGAGGTTACACCGGGGAGCTGTTTTTT	CASSRGYTGELFF
.	TRBV5-1	TRBJ1-6	.	TGCGCCAGCAGCTTGAGTTTCGGGGGAAATTCACCCCTCCACTTT	CASSLSFGGNSPLHF
.	TRBV5-6	TRBJ2-5	TRBD2	TGTGCCAGCAGGGTTAGCGGGGTGCTGAGAGGGACCCAGTACTTC	CASRVSGVLRGTQYF
.	TRBV7-3	TRBJ2-3	.	TGTGCCAGCAGCTTTAGGGTTGGCGGGAAGGCAACAGATACGCAGTATTTT	CASSFRVGGKATDTQYF
.	TRBV11-2	TRBJ2-2	.	TGTGCCAGCAGCCCAGTCGGGACCGGGGAGCTGTTTTTT	CASSPVGTGELFF
once	TRBV19	TRBJ2-7	.	TGTGCCAGTAGGCCAGGGGGGTCCGCTCTCGAGCAGTACTTC	CASRPGGSALEQYF
.	TRBV7-2	TRBJ2-3	.	TGTGCCAGCAGCCCCCCGAGGCGGGATACGCAGTATTTT	CASSPPRRDTQYF
few	TRBV11-2	TRBJ2-7	TRBD2	TGTGCCAGCAGCCCCCGCACTAGCGGGATATCCTACGAGCAGTACTTC	CASSPRTSGISYEQYF
.	TRBV27	TRBJ2-1	.	TGTGCCAGCAGTTTAACGAGGAACGAGCAGTTCTTC	CASSLTRNEQFF
few	TRBV19	TRBJ1-5	TRBD1	TGTGCCAGTAGTATAAGTCAGGGGGCGGAACAGCCCCAGCATTTT	CASSISQGAEQPQHF
.	TRBV5-1	TRBJ1-1	TRBD1	TGCGCCAGCAGCTTGGGCCCTGGACAGGGGCATAACACTGAAGCTTTCTTT	CASSLGPGQGHNTEAFF
.	TRBV19	TRBJ1-5	.	TGTGCCAGTAGTAGGGACTTCCAGCCCCAGCATTTT	CASSRDFQPQHF
.	TRBV7-6	TRBJ2-1	TRBD2	TGTGCCAGCAGCCCGGCCCTAGCGGGGGGAAAGAATGAGCAGTTCTTC	CASSPALAGGKNEQFF
.	TRBV7-6	TRBJ1-6	.	TGTGCCAGCAGCTTATGGCAGAATTCACCCCTCCACTTT	CASSLWQNSPLHF
.	TRBV24-1	TRBJ2-3	.	TGTGCCACCAGTGAATCCGAGGGACTGAGCACAGATACGCAGTATTTT	CATSESEGLSTDTQYF
.	TRBV27	TRBJ2-7	TRBD2	TGTGTCAGCAGTTCTCGGACTAGCGGCTTGGAGCAGTACTTC	CVSSSRTSGLEQYF
.	TRBV5-8	TRBJ1-5	TRBD1	TGTGCCAGCAGCCGGGGACAGACGAGCAATCAGCCCCAGCATTTT	CASSRGQTSNQPQHF
.	TRBV27	TRBJ2-7	.	TGTGCCAGCAGTTTAATGGCGGGCCGCTACGAGCAGTACTTC	CASSLMAGRYEQYF
.	TRBV15	TRBJ1-2	.	TGTGCCACCAGCAGAGGGAACAGGGACGGAGGCTACACCTTC	CATSRGNRDGGYTF
.	TRBV6-1	TRBJ2-2	TRBD2	TGTGCCAGCAGTCAAGCGGGGGGGCCCGGAAACACCGGGGAGCTGTTTTTT	CASSQAGGPGNTGELFF
once	TRBV6-2/TRBV6-3	TRBJ2-1	.	TGTGCCAGCAGTTACTTCCAGACTAGTTCCGATGAGCAGTTCTTC	CASSYFQTSSDEQFF
.	TRBV3-1/TRBV3-2	TRBJ1-2	.	TGTGCCAGCGCACAGGGTCATGGCTACACCTTC	CASAQGHGYTF
.	TRBV2	TRBJ2-3	TRBD2	TGTGCCAGAACCGAGGCGGGAGTAAGAGATACGCAGTATTTT	CARTEAGVRDTQYF
.	TRBV11-3	TRBJ2-2	TRBD2	TGTGCCAGCAGCTATCTGAGCGGGAGCGGGGAGCTGTTTTTT	CASSYLSGSGELFF
once	TRBV21-1	TRBJ1-6	.	TGTGCCAGCAGCAATCGGGGTCGGGGTTATTCACCCCTCCACTTT	CASSNRGRGYSPLHF
.	TRBV20-1	TRBJ2-3	.	TGCAGTGCTAGTCCTAGCTTTATCTCAGATACGCAGTATTTT	CSASPSFISDTQYF
.	TRBV24-1	TRBJ2-7	TRBD1	TGTGCCACCAGTGACAGCGGACAGGGGCCCGGGTCCTACGAGCAGTACTTC	CATSDSGQGPGSYEQYF
.	TRBV29-1	TRBJ2-3	.	TGCAGCGGGGGGGCAGGGGAGACAGATACGCAGTATTTT	CSGGAGETDTQYF
few	TRBV2	TRBJ2-5	.	TGTGCCAGCAGTGGAGGGTTGCCCCAAGAGACCCAGTACTTC	CASSGGLPQETQYF
once	TRBV6-5	TRBJ1-2	TRBD1	TGTGCCAGCAGCCCGGGACAGGGAGGCTATGGCTACACCTTC	CASSPGQGGYGYTF
once	TRBV24-1	TRBJ2-1	TRBD2	TGTGCCACCAGTGATAGGACTAGCGGGGGCTCCTACAATGAGCAGTTCTTC	CATSDRTSGGSYNEQFF
few	TRBV19	TRBJ2-3	TRBD2	TGTGCCAGTAGTTTTAGCGGGAGGGGGGATACGCAGTATTTT	CASSFSGRGDTQYF
.	TRBV2	TRBJ2-2	TRBD2	TGTGCCAGCATAGTCCTGGGGGGGACCGGGGAGCTGTTTTTT	CASIVLGGTGELFF
.	TRBV5-1	TRBJ1-5	TRBD1	TGCGCCAGCAGGGGACAGGTCGATCAGCCCCAGCATTTT	CASRGQVDQPQHF
few	TRBV19	TRBJ2-1	TRBD2	TGTGCCAGTAGTCCTGGGCTAGCGGGAGTAGAGCAGTTCTTC	CASSPGLAGVEQFF
.	TRBV28	TRBJ2-2	TRBD2	TGTGCCAGCAGTTTATTTACTAGCGGCTCCCCCGGGGAGCTGTTTTTT	CASSLFTSGSPGELFF
.	TRBV24-1	TRBJ2-4	.	TGTGCCACCAGTGACCCCCGACTCACTGGAAACATTCAGTACTTC	CATSDPRLTGNIQYF
.	TRBV6-5	TRBJ2-7	TRBD1	TGTGCCAGCACAAGACAGGGCCACGAGCAGTACTTC	CASTRQGHEQYF
.	TRBV2	TRBJ2-3	.	TGTGCCAACCCGGGACTCCGCACAGATACGCAGTATTTT	CANPGLRTDTQYF
.	TRBV28	TRBJ2-2	TRBD2	TGTGCCAGCAGTTTGGCGGGAGGAATTTGGACCGGGGAGCTGTTTTTT	CASSLAGGIWTGELFF
.	TRBV27	TRBJ2-1	TRBD2	TGTGCCAGCAGTTTAACCGATAACACAGCGGGAGGGGGGAATGAGCAGTTCTTC	CASSLTDNTAGGGNEQFF
.	TRBV6-5	TRBJ2-7	TRBD1	TGTGCCAGCAGCCCAGGGGGCAAAGAGCAGTACTTC	CASSPGGKEQYF
.	TRBV7-9	TRBJ2-1	.	TGTGCCAGCGGTTGGGAAGGAGGGAGCAGTGAGCAGTTCTTC	CASGWEGGSSEQFF